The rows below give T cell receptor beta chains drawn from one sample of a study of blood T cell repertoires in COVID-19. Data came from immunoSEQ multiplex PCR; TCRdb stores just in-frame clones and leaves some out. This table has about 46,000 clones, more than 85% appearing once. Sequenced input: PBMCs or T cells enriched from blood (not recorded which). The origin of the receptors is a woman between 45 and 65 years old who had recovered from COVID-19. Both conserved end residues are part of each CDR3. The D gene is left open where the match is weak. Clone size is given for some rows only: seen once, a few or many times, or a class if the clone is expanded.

CDR3aa: CASSPDRVGEQYF
CDR3nt: TGTGCCAGCTCACCTGACAGGGTCGGCGAGCAGTACTTC
abundance: few
j_gene: TRBJ2-7
len: 13
d_gene: TRBD1
v_gene: TRBV18

CDR3aa: CASSQDPNAGEQYF
CDR3nt: TGTGCCAGCAGCCAAGATCCCAATGCGGGGGAGCAGTACTTC
abundance: -
j_gene: TRBJ2-7
len: 14
d_gene: -
v_gene: TRBV3-1/TRBV3-2

CDR3aa: CASSQGLGLDQETQYF
CDR3nt: TGTGCCAGCAGCCAAGGTTTGGGGCTGGACCAAGAGACCCAGTACTTC
abundance: -
j_gene: TRBJ2-5
len: 16
d_gene: -
v_gene: TRBV4-2

CDR3aa: CASSYLAGGTDTQYF
CDR3nt: TGTGCCAGCAGCTATCTAGCGGGGGGAACAGATACGCAGTATTTT
abundance: -
j_gene: TRBJ2-3
len: 15
d_gene: TRBD2
v_gene: TRBV7-3

CDR3aa: CASSQDSGGEGTEAFF
CDR3nt: TGTGCCAGCAGCCAAGATTCAGGGGGCGAGGGCACTGAAGCTTTCTTT
abundance: -
j_gene: TRBJ1-1
len: 16
d_gene: TRBD1
v_gene: TRBV3-1/TRBV3-2

CDR3aa: CASSAGTSGQETQYF
CDR3nt: TGCGCCAGCAGTGCCGGGACTAGCGGACAAGAGACCCAGTACTTC
abundance: -
j_gene: TRBJ2-5
len: 15
d_gene: TRBD2
v_gene: TRBV10-1

CDR3aa: CASSQGFEGETQYF
CDR3nt: TGCGCCAGCAGCCAAGGTTTCGAGGGAGAGACCCAGTACTTC
abundance: -
j_gene: TRBJ2-5
len: 14
d_gene: -
v_gene: TRBV4-1

CDR3aa: CASSIGGQGNYGYTF
CDR3nt: TGTGCCAGTAGTATCGGGGGACAGGGGAACTATGGCTACACCTTC
abundance: -
j_gene: TRBJ1-2
len: 15
d_gene: TRBD1
v_gene: TRBV19

CDR3aa: CASSQAITGGLYEQYF
CDR3nt: TGCGCCAGCAGCCAAGCAATTACAGGGGGTTTATACGAGCAGTACTTC
abundance: -
j_gene: TRBJ2-7
len: 16
d_gene: TRBD1
v_gene: TRBV4-1

CDR3aa: CASSDSGQTYGYTF
CDR3nt: TGTGCCAGCAGTGACTCCGGACAAACCTATGGCTACACCTTC
abundance: -
j_gene: TRBJ1-2
len: 14
d_gene: -
v_gene: TRBV6-4

CDR3aa: CASRPPGLGEGYGYTF
CDR3nt: TGTGCCAGCAGACCTCCGGGCCTAGGGGAAGGCTATGGCTACACCTTC
abundance: -
j_gene: TRBJ1-2
len: 16
d_gene: -
v_gene: TRBV9